A single sample is the source of the 4 T cell receptor beta chains below, sequenced in a study of monozygotic twins with inflammatory bowel disease. TCRdb re-called the 5' RACE reads; one entry per CDR3 protein, DNA not given. The repertoire table contains about 160,000 distinct CDR3 sequences. Source material: blood. These receptors were obtained from a human donor with ulcerative colitis or Crohn's disease, or a healthy co-twin of an affected twin (not recorded which).

The gene calls are TRBV3-1 and TRBJ1-1; TCRdb picks TRBD1, but there is no DNA to check that call. The CDR3 loop spans 13 amino acids. Per germline, CDR1 LGHDT and CDR2 YNNKEL (reference sequence). Here the CDR3 reads CASSRADSTEAFF.

J is TRBJ2-1 and V is TRBV5-4; the TCRdb D gene call, TRBD2, has no DNA to confirm it. CDR1 and CDR2 from the germline V gene are SGHNT and YYREEE (reference sequence). This CDR3 has 15 amino acids. The CDR3 sequence: CASSTGLVQYNEQFF.

This chain uses TRBV3-1 with TRBJ2-7; TCRdb reports TRBD2, a call that lacks DNA to check it against. The CDR3 sequence is 15 residues long. Germline CDR1 and CDR2: LGHDT and YNNKEL (reference sequence). CDR3 protein: CASSRTIAGEYEQYF.

The chain has TRBV20-1 and TRBJ1-6. Per germline, CDR1 DFQATT and CDR2 SNEGSKA (reference sequence). The CDR3 is made up of 15 amino acids. The CDR3: CSARGTPAYNSPLHF.